Below, 18 T cell receptor beta chains from the same sample are listed, as sequenced in a study of cytomegalovirus exposure and HLA in healthy donors. TCRdb's table, derived via immunoSEQ multiplex PCR, lists solely in-frame clones and lacks some. The data show tens of thousands of clones, nearly 96% seen once. The sample comprised PBMCs. The source is a woman younger than 30 in good health and CMV-seropositive.

This clone was detected only once. The chain couples TRBV7-2 to TRBJ2-5; TRBD2 matches 13 bases. Trimming at V came to 4 bases and at J to 4 bases, leaving 6 bases not matched to a gene. Germline loops: CDR1 SGHTA, CDR2 FQGNSA. The CDR3 is made up of 16 amino acids. CDR3 bases: TGTGCCAGCAGCTCCGAACTAGCGGGAGGGCGAGAGACCCAGTACTTC. Amino acid sequence: CASSSELAGGRETQYF.

A few counts support this clone. The V and J genes are TRBV7-2 and TRBJ1-5; 7 bases align to TRBD1. CDR3 length: 14 amino acids. Looked up from germline, CDR1 is SGHTA and CDR2 is FQGNSA. V shed 5 bases, J shed 7 bases, and the junction held 8 bases outside the gene matches. Here the CDR3 reads CASSQGDSGQPQHF. The CDR3 DNA follows: TGTGCCAGCAGCCAAGGGGACAGTGGGCAGCCCCAGCATTTT. Drawing the rest from reference TRBV7-2 and TRBJ1-5, the complete variable domain is GAGVSQSPSNKVTEKGKDVELRCDPISGHTALYWYRQSLGQGLEFLIYFQGNSAPDKSGLPSDRFSAERTGGSVSTLTIQRTQQEDSAVYLCASSQGDSGQPQHFGDGTRLSIL.

The rearrangement uses TRBV6-6 and TRBJ2-1; tentative D call: TRBD1 (5 bases). This CDR3 has 12 amino acids. The V end lost 7 bases, the J end lost 9 bases, and 13 bases lay between the germline ends. Per the germline V gene, CDR1 is MNHNY and CDR2 is SVGAGI (reference sequence). CDR3 coding DNA: TGTGCCAGCAATCTACAGGACGGTGAGCAGTTCTTC. It encodes CASNLQDGEQFF.

This clone was detected only once. The rearrangement uses TRBV7-9 and TRBJ2-7; 9 bases align to TRBD1. Germline trimming cut 4 bases from V and 8 bases from J; bases unmatched to any gene: 9. Germline V gene data show CDR1 as SEHNR and CDR2 as FQNEAQ (reference sequence). This CDR3 is built from 14 residues. DNA for the CDR3: TGTGCCAGCAGCTCACCGGGACAGGGTTCAAAGCAGTACTTC. Its protein product is CASSSPGQGSKQYF.

This chain uses TRBV28 with TRBJ2-2, with TRBD1 identical over 8 bases. V lost 4 bases and J lost 6; bases outside the gene matches: 7. Germline assignment: CDR1 MDHEN and CDR2 SYDVKM. The CDR3 is 15 amino acids. CDR3: CASSSTGVGPGELFF. The CDR3 DNA reads as TGTGCCAGCAGTTCGACAGGGGTTGGTCCCGGGGAGCTGTTTTTT.

V usage is TRBV27 and J usage is TRBJ2-7, with 10 bases aligning to TRBD2. The CDR3 runs to 16 residues. J lost 2 bases, V lost 3 bases, and 7 bases had no gene match. Germline V gene lookup returns CDR1 MNHEY and CDR2 SMNVEV (reference sequence). The CDR3, as DNA: TGTGCCAGCAGTTTCTCTAGGACTAGCGGAACCTACGAGCAGTACTTC. Amino acid sequence: CASSFSRTSGTYEQYF.

The genes are TRBV7-9 and TRBJ1-2; TRBD1 agrees at 7 bases. The germline V gene encodes CDR1 SEHNR and CDR2 FQNEAQ (reference sequence). There are 14 residues in the CDR3. After removal of 7 bases from V and 0 bases from J, the junction contained 5 bases not matched to a gene. As DNA, the CDR3 is TGTGCCAGCACCCGAGGGGGCGCTAACTATGGCTACACCTTC. Protein: CASTRGGANYGYTF. The full variable domain, its missing parts supplied by reference TRBV7-9 and TRBJ1-2, is DTGVSQNPRHKITKRGQNVTFRCDPISEHNRLYWYRQTLGQGPEFLTYFQNEAQLEKSRLLSDRFSAERPKGSFSTLEIQRTEQGDSAMYLCASTRGGANYGYTFGSGTRLTVV.

This chain links TRBV6-6 with TRBJ2-3, with 11 bases identical to TRBD2. The junction had 5 bases not matched to a gene; V was cut back by 2 bases and J by 4 bases. Germline assignment: CDR1 MNHNY and CDR2 SVGAGI (reference sequence). The CDR3 totals 16 residues. The CDR3 here is CASSYPSGRLADTQYF. The CDR3 bases are TGTGCCAGCAGTTACCCTAGCGGGAGGCTCGCAGATACGCAGTATTTT.

This rearrangement joins TRBV2 to TRBJ2-7, with D maybe TRBD2 (6 bases). Germline values: CDR1 SNHLY, CDR2 FYNNEI. This CDR3 has 14 amino acids. The V and J ends lost 6 bases and 2 bases respectively, with 14 bases between them. CDR3 coding DNA: TGTGCCAGCAGCGAGGGACTCAACACCTACGAGCAGTACTTC. Translation: CASSEGLNTYEQYF.

The J gene is TRBJ1-5, the V gene TRBV7-2; no clear D. Germline CDR1 reads SGHTA; CDR2 reads FQGNSA. The CDR3 totals 18 residues. The germline V and J ends were trimmed by 1 base and 4 bases, with 20 bases remaining between them. The CDR3, as DNA: TGTGCCAGCAGCTTAGAAGGCCCGTCACCCTCCGGGAATCAGCCCCAGCATTTT. This sequence encodes CASSLEGPSPSGNQPQHF.

In regard to this clone: Other DNA sequences in this specimen translate into the identical CDR3. The DNA of the CDR3 is TGTGCCAGCAGTGAGGGACAGGGTTTTGAAAAACTGTTTTTT. Encoded protein: CASSEGQGFEKLFF. The genes are TRBV6-1 and TRBJ1-4, with 9 nucleotides matching TRBD1. Germline CDR1 is MNHNS and CDR2 is SASEGT. This CDR3 contains 14 residues. V gave up 3 bases and J gave up 7 bases; unmatched junction bases: 3.

The CDR3 reads CASSSAQTGTNEKLFF. CDR3 DNA sequence: TGTGCCAGCAGTTCCGCCCAGACAGGGACTAATGAAAAACTGTTTTTT. V gene TRBV28 combines with J gene TRBJ1-4, with 7 bases fitting TRBD1. Trimming cost V 4 bases and J 2 bases; bases outside gene matches: 7. Germline lookup yields CDR1 MDHEN and CDR2 SYDVKM. The CDR3 sequence is 16 residues long.

V is TRBV19 and J is TRBJ1-1, with D hard to call. CDR3 length: 13 residues. Trimming removed 4 bases from V and 1 base from J, with 7 bases in between. Germline-derived CDR1 and CDR2 are LNHDA and SQIVND (reference sequence). The CDR3 loop is CASSNPGNTEAFF. In nucleotides, the CDR3 is TGTGCCAGTAGTAATCCCGGGAACACTGAAGCTTTCTTT.

V and J are TRBV28 and TRBJ2-7, with 7 bases lining up with TRBD2. The germline CDR1 and CDR2 sequences are MDHEN and SYDVKM. V was pared by 2 bases and J by 4 bases, with 5 bases of the junction left unmatched. The CDR3 has 14 amino acids. The CDR3 sequence: CASSLTSSGYEQYF. CDR3 DNA sequence: TGTGCCAGCAGTTTAACCTCTAGCGGATACGAGCAGTACTTC.

The count of this clone is one. This chain joins TRBV6-5 and TRBJ2-7; TRBD2 aligns across 8 bases. The CDR3 extends over 16 amino acids. Looked up from germline, CDR1 is MNHEY and CDR2 is SVGAGI. The V gene end was trimmed by 2 bases and the J gene end by 4 bases; junction bases not matched to a gene: 10. CDR3: CASSYRFLAGQYEQYF. CDR3 nucleotide sequence: TGTGCCAGCAGTTACCGTTTTCTAGCGGGCCAGTACGAGCAGTACTTC.

This clone was seen a single time. The V call is TRBV4-2, the J call TRBJ1-2; no firm D call. Trimming shortened V by 3 bases and J by 0 bases, and 5 bases separated the two germline ends. Germline CDR1 and CDR2: LGHNA and YNFKEQ. The CDR3 contains 13 residues. The DNA of the CDR3 is TGTGCCAGCAGCCACAGGTCTAACTATGGCTACACCTTC. Protein product: CASSHRSNYGYTF.

This sequence joins TRBV5-1 and TRBJ2-1; 7 positions agree with TRBD1. Germline V CDR1 and CDR2: SGHRS, YFSETQ. CDR3 length equals 17 residues. The J segment lost 4 bases and the V segment lost 4 bases, leaving 14 bases of the junction unmatched. The CDR3: CASSPAPRGGGYNEQFF. CDR3 DNA sequence: TGCGCCAGCAGCCCAGCCCCGAGAGGGGGCGGATACAATGAGCAGTTCTTC.

The CDR3 is CASSLNEQYF. The CDR3 nucleotides are TGTGCCAGCAGTTTGAACGAGCAGTACTTC. The chain is built from TRBV28 and TRBJ2-5; D is ambiguous. The J call may not be correct, given that the DNA end is closer to TRBJ2-7. Looked up from germline, CDR1 is MDHEN and CDR2 is SYDVKM. The CDR3 runs 10 residues.